This TCR beta chain was sequenced during a study of CD8+ T cells in alopecia areata. Sequencing used cDNA as its template, made by extracting RNA and reverse transcribing it. This table comes from immunoSEQ multiplex PCR, and its TCRdb copy is limited to in-frame clones, with some not included. This record lists 200,000 to 300,000 clones, none seen once only, and the top ten clones contain about 1.2%. Using CD4, CD8alpha, NKG2D, NKG2ACE and other markers, pooled cutaneous lymph node cells were sorted. Findings and caveats of the study: Across lesional scalp, and particularly alopecia totalis/universalis, clonality surpassed that of normal scalp. Sequencing of scalp tissue also captures the resident alphabeta T cells of normal skin.

V lost 3 bases to trimming and J lost 1 base, with 13 bases between them. Germline-derived CDR1 and CDR2 are NNHDY and SYVADS. The length of the CDR3 is 15 residues. In regard to this clone: Antigen specificity is unknown. Mouse gene names and germline throughout. The CDR3 goes on 4 residues after the read ends, and that part is filled in from the germline J gene.

The chain has TRBV13-3 and TRBJ1-2; a possible D gene is TRBD1 (6 bases). The sequencing input was CD4+ T cells sorted from a lymph node. The clonotype originates from a C3H/HeJ mouse with alopecia areata. The MHC haplotype of the strain is H2-k. CDR3 DNA (partial): TGTGCCAGCAGTGGAAGCCTGGGACAAAACTCC. Translation: CASSGSLGQNS. The complete CDR3 reads CASSGSLGQNSDYTF.